This T cell receptor (beta chain) was identified during a study of T cells expressing NK-cell markers. One entry per CDR3 protein, without DNA, is what TCRdb gives after re-calling the 5' RACE reads. The sample holds 400,000 to 500,000 distinct CDR3 sequences. The CDR3 totals 13 residues. V usage is TRBV12-3 or TRBV12-4 and J usage is TRBJ2-3. Sequencing was done on a sample of blood T cells: a sorted CD56 or NKG2C T cell subset, CD4+ or CD8+ T cells, or bulk PBMC T cells (not recorded which). This TCR came from a woman aged 18 to 75 in good health. The CDR3 sequence is CASIGPGTDTQYF.